This TCR beta chain was retrieved from a study of control samples from healthy donors and cancer patients. The assay was immunoSEQ multiplex PCR, and TCRdb's table has in-frame clones only and misses some. The profile covers some 94,000 clones, with 85% to 90% appearing a single time and 9.5% to 10% taken by the ten largest. This CDR3 region has 15 residues. V shed 1 base and J shed 4 bases, with 13 bases lying between them. Germline V gives CDR1 SGHTA, CDR2 FQGNSA. Specimen: PBMCs. The V call is TRBV7-2, the J call TRBJ1-1; D may be TRBD1 (5 bases). The origin of this receptor is a woman in her fifties or sixties with colorectal cancer. The CDR3 is CASSLGLGLGTEAFF. The CDR3 nucleotides are TGTGCCAGCAGCTTAGGTCTGGGACTTGGCACTGAAGCTTTCTTT.